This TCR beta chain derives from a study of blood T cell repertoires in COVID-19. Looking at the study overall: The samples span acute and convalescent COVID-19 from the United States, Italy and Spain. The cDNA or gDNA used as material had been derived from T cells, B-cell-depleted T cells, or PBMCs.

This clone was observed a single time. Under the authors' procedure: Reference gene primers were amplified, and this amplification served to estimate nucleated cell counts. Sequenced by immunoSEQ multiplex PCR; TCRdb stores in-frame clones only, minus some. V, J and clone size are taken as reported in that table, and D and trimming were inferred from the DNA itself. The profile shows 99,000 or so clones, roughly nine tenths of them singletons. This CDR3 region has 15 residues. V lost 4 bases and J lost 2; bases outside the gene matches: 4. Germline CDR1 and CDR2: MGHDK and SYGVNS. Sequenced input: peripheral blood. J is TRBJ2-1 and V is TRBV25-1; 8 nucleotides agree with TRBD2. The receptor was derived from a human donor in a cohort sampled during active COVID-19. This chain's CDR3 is CASSVGGATYNEQFF. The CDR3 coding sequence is TGTGCCAGCAGTGTCGGGGGGGCCACCTACAATGAGCAGTTCTTC. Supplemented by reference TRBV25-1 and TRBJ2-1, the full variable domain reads EADIYQTPRYLVIGTGKKITLECSQTMGHDKMYWYQQDPGMELHLIHYSYGVNSTEKGDLSSESTVSRIRTEHFPLTLESARPSHTSQYLCASSVGGATYNEQFFGPGTRLTVL.